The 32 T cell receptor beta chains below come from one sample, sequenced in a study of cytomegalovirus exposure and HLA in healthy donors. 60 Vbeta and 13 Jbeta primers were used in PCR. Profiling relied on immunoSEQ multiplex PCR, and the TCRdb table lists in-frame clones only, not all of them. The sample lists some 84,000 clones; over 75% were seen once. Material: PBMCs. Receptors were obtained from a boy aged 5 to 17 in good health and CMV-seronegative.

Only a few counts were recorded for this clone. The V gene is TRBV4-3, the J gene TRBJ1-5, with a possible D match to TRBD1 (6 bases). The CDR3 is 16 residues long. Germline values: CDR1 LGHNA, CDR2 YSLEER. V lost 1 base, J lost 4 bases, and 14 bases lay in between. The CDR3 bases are TGCGCCAGCAGCCAAGCCAGGGGCCAGGGGAATCAGCCCCAGCATTTT. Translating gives CASSQARGQGNQPQHF.

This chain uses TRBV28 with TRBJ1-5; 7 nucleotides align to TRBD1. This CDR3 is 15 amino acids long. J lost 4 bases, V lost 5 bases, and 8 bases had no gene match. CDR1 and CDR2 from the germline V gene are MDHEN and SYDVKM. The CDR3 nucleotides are TGTGCCAGCAGTCCGGGACAGAGAATGAATCAGCCCCAGCATTTT. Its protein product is CASSPGQRMNQPQHF.

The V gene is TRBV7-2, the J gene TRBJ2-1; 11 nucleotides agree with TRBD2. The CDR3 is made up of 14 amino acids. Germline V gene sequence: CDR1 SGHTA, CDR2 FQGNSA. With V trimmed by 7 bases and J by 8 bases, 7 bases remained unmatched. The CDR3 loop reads CASNLAGGSYEQFF. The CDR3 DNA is TGTGCCAGCAACCTAGCGGGAGGTAGCTATGAGCAGTTCTTC.

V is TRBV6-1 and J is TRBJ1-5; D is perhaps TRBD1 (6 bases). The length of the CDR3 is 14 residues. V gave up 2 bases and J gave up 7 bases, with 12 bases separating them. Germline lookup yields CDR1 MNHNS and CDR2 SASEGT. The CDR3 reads CASSEYRDRQPQHF. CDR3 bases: TGTGCCAGCAGTGAATACAGGGATAGACAGCCCCAGCATTTT.

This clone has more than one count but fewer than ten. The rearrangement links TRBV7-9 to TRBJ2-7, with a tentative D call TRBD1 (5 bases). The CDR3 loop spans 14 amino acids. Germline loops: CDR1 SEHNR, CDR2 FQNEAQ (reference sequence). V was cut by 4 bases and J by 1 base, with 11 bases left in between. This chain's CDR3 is CASSSPQGSYEQYF. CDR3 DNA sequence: TGTGCCAGCAGCTCCCCTCAGGGATCCTACGAGCAGTACTTC.

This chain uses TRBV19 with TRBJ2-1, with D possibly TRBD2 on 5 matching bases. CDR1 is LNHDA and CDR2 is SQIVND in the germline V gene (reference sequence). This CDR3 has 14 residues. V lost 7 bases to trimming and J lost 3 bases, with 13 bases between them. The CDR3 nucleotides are TGTGCCAGTACCGCCCGGGGAATCTACAATGAGCAGTTCTTC. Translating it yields CASTARGIYNEQFF.

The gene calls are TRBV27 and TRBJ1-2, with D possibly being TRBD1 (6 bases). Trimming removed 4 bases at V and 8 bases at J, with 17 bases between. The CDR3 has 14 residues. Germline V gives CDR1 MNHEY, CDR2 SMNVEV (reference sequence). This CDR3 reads CASSSGGPEGGYTF. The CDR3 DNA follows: TGTGCCAGCAGTTCTGGGGGCCCCGAAGGGGGCTACACCTTC.

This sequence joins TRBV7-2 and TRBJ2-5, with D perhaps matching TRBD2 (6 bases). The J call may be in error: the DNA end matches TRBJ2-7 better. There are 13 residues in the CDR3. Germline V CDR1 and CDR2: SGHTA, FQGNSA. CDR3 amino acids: CASSLRGAYEQYF. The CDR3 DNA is TGTGCCAGCAGCTTGCGGGGAGCCTACGAGCAGTACTTC.

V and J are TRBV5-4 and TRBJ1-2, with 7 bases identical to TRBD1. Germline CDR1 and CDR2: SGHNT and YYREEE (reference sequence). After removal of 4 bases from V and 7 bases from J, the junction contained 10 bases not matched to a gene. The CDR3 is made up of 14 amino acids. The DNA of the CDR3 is TGTGCCAGCAGCCCCCACAGGGGCCCCCTTGGCTACACCTTC. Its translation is CASSPHRGPLGYTF.

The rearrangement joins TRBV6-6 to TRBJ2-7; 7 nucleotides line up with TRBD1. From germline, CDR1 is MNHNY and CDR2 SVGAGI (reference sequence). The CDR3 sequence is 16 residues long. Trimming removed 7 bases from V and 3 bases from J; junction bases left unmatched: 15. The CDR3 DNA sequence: TGTGCCAGCACTCACGCGGTCTGGGACAGACGCTACGAGCAGTACTTC. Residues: CASTHAVWDRRYEQYF.

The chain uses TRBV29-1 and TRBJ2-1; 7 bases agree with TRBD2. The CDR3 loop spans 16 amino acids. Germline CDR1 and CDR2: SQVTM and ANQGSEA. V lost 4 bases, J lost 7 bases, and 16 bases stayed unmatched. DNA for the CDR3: TGCAGCGTTGGCCCGGGGGGAGGGAGGGCAGAAAATGAGCAGTTCTTC. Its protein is CSVGPGGGRAENEQFF.

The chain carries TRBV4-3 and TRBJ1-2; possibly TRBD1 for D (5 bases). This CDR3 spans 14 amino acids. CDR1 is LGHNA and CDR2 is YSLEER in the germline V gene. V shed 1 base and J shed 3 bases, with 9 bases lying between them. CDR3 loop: CASSQGTSDYGYTF. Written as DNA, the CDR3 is TGCGCCAGCAGCCAAGGGACATCCGACTATGGCTACACCTTC.

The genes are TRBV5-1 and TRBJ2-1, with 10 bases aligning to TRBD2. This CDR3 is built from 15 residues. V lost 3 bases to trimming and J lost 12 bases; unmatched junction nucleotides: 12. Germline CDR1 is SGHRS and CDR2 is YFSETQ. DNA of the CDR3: TGCGCCAGCAGCTCTAGCGGGAGTGAAGGATCATCGCAGTTCTTC. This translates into CASSSSGSEGSSQFF.

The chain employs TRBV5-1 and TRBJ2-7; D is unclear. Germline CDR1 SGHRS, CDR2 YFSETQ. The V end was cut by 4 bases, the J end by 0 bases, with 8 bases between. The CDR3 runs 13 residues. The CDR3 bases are TGCGCCAGCAGCACGGTACCCTCCTACGAGCAGTACTTC. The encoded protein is CASSTVPSYEQYF.

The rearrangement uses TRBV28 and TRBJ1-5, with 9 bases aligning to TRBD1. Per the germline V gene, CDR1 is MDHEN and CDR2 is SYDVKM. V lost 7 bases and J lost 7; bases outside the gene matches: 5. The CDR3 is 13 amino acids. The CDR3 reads CASTFTGGQPQHF. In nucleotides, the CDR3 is TGTGCCAGCACTTTTACAGGGGGCCAGCCCCAGCATTTT. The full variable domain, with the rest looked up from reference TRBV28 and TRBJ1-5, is DVKVTQSSRYLVKRTGEKVFLECVQDMDHENMFWYRQDPGLGLRLIYFSYDVKMKEKGDIPEGYSVSREKKERFSLILESASTNQTSMYLCASTFTGGQPQHFGDGTRLSIL.

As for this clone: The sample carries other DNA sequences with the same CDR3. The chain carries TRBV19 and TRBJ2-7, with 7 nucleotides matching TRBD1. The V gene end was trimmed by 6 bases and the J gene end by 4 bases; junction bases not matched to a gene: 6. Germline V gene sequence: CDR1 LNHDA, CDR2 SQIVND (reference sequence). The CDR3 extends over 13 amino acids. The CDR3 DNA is TGTGCCAGTAGCACAAGGGGGCAGTACGAGCAGTACTTC. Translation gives CASSTRGQYEQYF.

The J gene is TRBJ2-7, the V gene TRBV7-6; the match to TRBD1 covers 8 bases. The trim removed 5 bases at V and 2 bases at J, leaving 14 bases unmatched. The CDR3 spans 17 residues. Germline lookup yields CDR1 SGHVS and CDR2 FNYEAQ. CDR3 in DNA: TGTGCCAGCAGCATTGGACAGGGAAGTATTGGGGCCTACGAGCAGTACTTC. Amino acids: CASSIGQGSIGAYEQYF.

This CDR3 is CASSRGRSQETQYF. The CDR3 coding sequence is TGTGCCAGCAGCCGGGGAAGATCCCAAGAGACCCAGTACTTC. This chain joins TRBV7-3 and TRBJ2-5; possibly TRBD2 for D (5 bases). The germline V gene encodes CDR1 SGHTA and CDR2 FQGTGA. Between the trimmed V and J ends, which lost 5 bases and 1 base, there was a span of 11 bases. The CDR3 covers 14 residues.

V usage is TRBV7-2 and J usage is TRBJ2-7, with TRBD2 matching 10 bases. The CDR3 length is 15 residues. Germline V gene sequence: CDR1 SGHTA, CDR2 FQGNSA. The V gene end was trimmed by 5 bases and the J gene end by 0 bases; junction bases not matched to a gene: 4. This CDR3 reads CASSPRLAGSYEQYF. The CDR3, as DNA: TGTGCCAGCAGCCCACGACTAGCGGGCTCCTACGAGCAGTACTTC.

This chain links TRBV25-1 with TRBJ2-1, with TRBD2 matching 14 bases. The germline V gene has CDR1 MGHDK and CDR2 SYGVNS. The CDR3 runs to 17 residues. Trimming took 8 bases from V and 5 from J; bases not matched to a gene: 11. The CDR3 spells CASLRLAGGPVHNEQFF. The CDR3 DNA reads TGTGCCAGCCTGAGACTAGCGGGAGGGCCGGTCCACAATGAGCAGTTCTTC.

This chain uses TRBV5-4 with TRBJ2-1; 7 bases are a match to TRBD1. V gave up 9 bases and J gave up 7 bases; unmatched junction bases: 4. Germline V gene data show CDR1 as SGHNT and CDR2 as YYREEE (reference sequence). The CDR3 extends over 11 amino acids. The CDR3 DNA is TGTGCCACGACAGGGAGTAATGAGCAGTTCTTC. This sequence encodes CATTGSNEQFF.

DNA for the CDR3: TGTGCCAGCAGCTTAGTTGGGACTAGTCTGTCCGAGCAGTACTTC. It specifies CASSLVGTSLSEQYF. J is TRBJ2-7 and V is TRBV11-2; 8 nucleotides line up with TRBD2. This CDR3 is built from 15 residues. Germline CDR1 and CDR2: SGHAT and FQNNGV. The V segment lost 1 base and the J segment 6 bases; nucleotides outside the gene matches: 8.

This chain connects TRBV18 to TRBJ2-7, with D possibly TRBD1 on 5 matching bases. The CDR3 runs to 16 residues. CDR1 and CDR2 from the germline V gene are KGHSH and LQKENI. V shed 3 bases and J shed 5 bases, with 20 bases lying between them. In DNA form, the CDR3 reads TGTGCCAGCTCACCCTTGGATCCCCCCCCAGGGAACGAGCAGTACTTC. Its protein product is CASSPLDPPPGNEQYF.

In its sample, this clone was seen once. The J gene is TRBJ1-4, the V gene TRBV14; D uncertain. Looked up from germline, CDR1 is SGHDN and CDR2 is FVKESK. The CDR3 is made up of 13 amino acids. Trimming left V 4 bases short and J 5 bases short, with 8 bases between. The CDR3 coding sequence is TGTGCCAGCAGCCCGGGATTAAATGAAAAACTGTTTTTT. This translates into CASSPGLNEKLFF. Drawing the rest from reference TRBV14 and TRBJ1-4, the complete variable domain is EAGVTQFPSHSVIEKGQTVTLRCDPISGHDNLYWYRRVMGKEIKFLLHFVKESKQDESGMPNNRFLAERTGGTYSTLKVQPAELEDSGVYFCASSPGLNEKLFFGSGTQLSVL.

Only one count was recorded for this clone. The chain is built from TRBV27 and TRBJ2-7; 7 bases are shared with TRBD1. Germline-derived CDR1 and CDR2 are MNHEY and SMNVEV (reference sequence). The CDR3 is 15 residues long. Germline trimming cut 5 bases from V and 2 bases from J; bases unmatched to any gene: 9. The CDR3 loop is CASSPTWGQPYEQYF. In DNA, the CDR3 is TGTGCCAGCAGTCCCACCTGGGGACAGCCCTACGAGCAGTACTTC.

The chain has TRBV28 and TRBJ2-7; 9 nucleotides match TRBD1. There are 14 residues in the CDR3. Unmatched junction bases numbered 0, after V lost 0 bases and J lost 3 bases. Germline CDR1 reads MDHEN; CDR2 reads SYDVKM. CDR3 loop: CASSLWTGGYEQYF. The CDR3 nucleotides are TGTGCCAGCAGTTTATGGACAGGGGGCTACGAGCAGTACTTC.

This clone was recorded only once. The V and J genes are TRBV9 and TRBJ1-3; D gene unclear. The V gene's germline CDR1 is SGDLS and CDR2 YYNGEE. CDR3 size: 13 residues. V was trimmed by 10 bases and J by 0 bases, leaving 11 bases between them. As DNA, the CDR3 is TGTGCCTCGGAGGAGTCCTCTGGAAACACCATATATTTT. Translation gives CASEESSGNTIYF.

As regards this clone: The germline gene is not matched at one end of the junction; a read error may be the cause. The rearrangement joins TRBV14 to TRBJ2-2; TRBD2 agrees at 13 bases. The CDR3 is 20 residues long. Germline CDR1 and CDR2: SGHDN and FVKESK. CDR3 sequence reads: CASSQARGLAGRSHTGELFF. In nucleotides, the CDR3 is TGTGCCAGCAGTCAAGCGCGGGGACTAGCGGGACGGAGCCACACCGGGGAGCTGTTTTTT.

The CDR3 is CASSQGDTEAFF. The CDR3 nucleotides are TGCGCCAGCAGCCAAGGCGATACTGAAGCTTTCTTT. This chain joins TRBV4-1 and TRBJ1-1; unclear D gene. The germline gives CDR1 MGHRA, CDR2 YSYEKL. Trimming took 1 base from V and 5 from J, leaving 5 bases between them. The CDR3 is made up of 12 amino acids.

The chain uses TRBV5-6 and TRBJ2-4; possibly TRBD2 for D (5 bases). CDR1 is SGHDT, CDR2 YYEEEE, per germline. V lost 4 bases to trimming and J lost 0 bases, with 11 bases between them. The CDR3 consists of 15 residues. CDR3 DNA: TGTGCCAGCAGCGGAGGCGGGCGAGCCAAAAACATTCAGTACTTC. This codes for CASSGGGRAKNIQYF.

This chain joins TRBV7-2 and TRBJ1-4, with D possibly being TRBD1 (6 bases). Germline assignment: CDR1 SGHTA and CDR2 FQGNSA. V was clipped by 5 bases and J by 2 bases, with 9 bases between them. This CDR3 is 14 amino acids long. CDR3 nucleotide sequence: TGTGCCAGCAGCCAGGGGTTGACTAATGAAAAACTGTTTTTT. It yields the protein CASSQGLTNEKLFF.

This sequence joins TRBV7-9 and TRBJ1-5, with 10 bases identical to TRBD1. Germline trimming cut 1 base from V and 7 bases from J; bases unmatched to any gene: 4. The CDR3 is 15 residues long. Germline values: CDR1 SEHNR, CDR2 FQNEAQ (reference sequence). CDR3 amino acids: CASSLEGTGVQPQHF. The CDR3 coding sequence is TGTGCCAGCAGCTTAGAAGGGACAGGGGTACAGCCCCAGCATTTT. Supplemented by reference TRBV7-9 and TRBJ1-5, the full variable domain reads DTGVSQNPRHKITKRGQNVTFRCDPISEHNRLYWYRQTLGQGPEFLTYFQNEAQLEKSRLLSDRFSAERPKGSFSTLEIQRTEQGDSAMYLCASSLEGTGVQPQHFGDGTRLSIL.